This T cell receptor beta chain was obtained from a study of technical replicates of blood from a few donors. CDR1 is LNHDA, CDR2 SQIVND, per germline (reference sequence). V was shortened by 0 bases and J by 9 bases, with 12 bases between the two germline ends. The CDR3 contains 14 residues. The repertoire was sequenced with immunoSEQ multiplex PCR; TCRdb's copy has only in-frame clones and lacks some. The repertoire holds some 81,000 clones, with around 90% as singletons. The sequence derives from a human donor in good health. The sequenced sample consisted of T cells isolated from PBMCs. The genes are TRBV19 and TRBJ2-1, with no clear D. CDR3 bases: TGTGCCAGTAGTATAGACCCCCCAGGCCGTGAGCAGTTCTTC. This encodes CASSIDPPGREQFF.